A single sample is the source of the 6 T cell receptor beta chains below, sequenced in a study of cytomegalovirus exposure and HLA in healthy donors. The PCR made use of 60 Vbeta and 13 Jbeta primers. The protocol was immunoSEQ multiplex PCR, while the TCRdb copy is restricted to in-frame clones and leaves out a portion. Found here are fewer than 200,000 clones, around 80% of them singletons; the top ten hold over 2%. Sequenced material: PBMCs. The receptors were sampled from a male donor in good health and CMV-seronegative.

This clone was counted only a few times. The chain recombines TRBV27 with TRBJ1-2; TRBD1 matches 8 bases. Trimming cost V 6 bases and J 8 bases; bases outside gene matches: 14. The CDR3 totals 15 residues. Looked up from germline, CDR1 is MNHEY and CDR2 is SMNVEV (reference sequence). The CDR3 loop reads CASSTSADRGMGYTF. CDR3 in DNA: TGTGCCAGCAGCACCTCAGCCGACAGGGGTATGGGCTACACCTTC.

This chain joins TRBV5-1 and TRBJ1-1, with D possibly matching TRBD1 (5 bases). CDR1 is SGHRS and CDR2 is YFSETQ in the germline V gene. V was clipped by 2 bases and J by 0 bases, with 14 bases between them. The CDR3 is made up of 16 amino acids. The CDR3 is CASSLQRQTMNTEAFF. The CDR3 DNA reads as TGCGCCAGCAGCTTACAACGACAGACGATGAACACTGAAGCTTTCTTT.

The rearrangement uses TRBV6-5 and TRBJ1-5; no clear D. V lost 7 bases to trimming and J lost 4 bases, with 14 bases between them. The CDR3 runs to 14 residues. Germline loops: CDR1 MNHEY, CDR2 SVGAGI. The CDR3 bases are TGTGCCAGCATGGCGGGTAACCGGAATCAGCCCCAGCATTTT. Amino acid sequence: CASMAGNRNQPQHF.

V gene TRBV27 combines with J gene TRBJ1-1; D is unresolved. Per the germline V gene, CDR1 is MNHEY and CDR2 is SMNVEV (reference sequence). The CDR3 spans 13 residues. Trimming removed 2 bases from V and 7 bases from J, with 11 bases in between. The CDR3, as DNA: TGTGCCAGCAGTTTAAAGAGGGCCGATGAAGCTTTCTTT. Its translation is CASSLKRADEAFF.

The chain recombines TRBV25-1 with TRBJ1-5; no reliable D call. Germline CDR1 reads MGHDK; CDR2 reads SYGVNS. V was clipped by 8 bases and J by 8 bases, with 10 bases between them. The CDR3 covers 11 residues. The CDR3 bases are TGTGCCAGCGGCCTAGAGAAGCCCCAGCATTTT. Its protein product is CASGLEKPQHF. The full variable domain, completed using reference TRBV25-1 and TRBJ1-5, is EADIYQTPRYLVIGTGKKITLECSQTMGHDKMYWYQQDPGMELHLIHYSYGVNSTEKGDLSSESTVSRIRTEHFPLTLESARPSHTSQYLCASGLEKPQHFGDGTRLSIL.

The chain is built from TRBV11-2 and TRBJ2-6; D is perhaps TRBD1 (5 bases). Trimming stripped 2 bases from V and 2 bases from J, with 16 bases between. Germline CDR1 SGHAT, CDR2 FQNNGV. This CDR3 spans 18 amino acids. CDR3 coding DNA: TGTGCCAGCAGCTTACCTGGGGCTGGTTTCACTGGGGCCAACGTCCTGACTTTC. Translating it yields CASSLPGAGFTGANVLTF.